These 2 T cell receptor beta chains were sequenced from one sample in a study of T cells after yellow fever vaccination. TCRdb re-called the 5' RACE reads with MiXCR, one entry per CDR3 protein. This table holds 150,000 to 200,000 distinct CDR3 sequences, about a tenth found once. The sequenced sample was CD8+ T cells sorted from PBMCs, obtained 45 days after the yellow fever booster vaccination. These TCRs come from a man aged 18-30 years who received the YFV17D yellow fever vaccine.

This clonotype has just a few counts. CDR3 coding DNA: TGCAGTGCTAGAGATCTGAGCCAGGGGAACATTCAGTACTTC. It specifies CSARDLSQGNIQYF. The gene calls are TRBV20-1 and TRBJ2-4, with TRBD1 as a possible D gene (6 bases). This CDR3 has 14 residues. V lost 0 bases and J lost 7, with 13 bases in between. Germline V gene sequence: CDR1 DFQATT, CDR2 SNEGSKA (reference sequence).

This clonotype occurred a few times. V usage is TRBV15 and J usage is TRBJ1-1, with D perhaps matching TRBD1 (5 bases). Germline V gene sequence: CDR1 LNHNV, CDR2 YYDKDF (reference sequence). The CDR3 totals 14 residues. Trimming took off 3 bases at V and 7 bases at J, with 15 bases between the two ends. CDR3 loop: CATSREREGREAFF. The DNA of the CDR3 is TGTGCCACCAGCAGGGAGCGGGAGGGGCGTGAAGCTTTCTTT.